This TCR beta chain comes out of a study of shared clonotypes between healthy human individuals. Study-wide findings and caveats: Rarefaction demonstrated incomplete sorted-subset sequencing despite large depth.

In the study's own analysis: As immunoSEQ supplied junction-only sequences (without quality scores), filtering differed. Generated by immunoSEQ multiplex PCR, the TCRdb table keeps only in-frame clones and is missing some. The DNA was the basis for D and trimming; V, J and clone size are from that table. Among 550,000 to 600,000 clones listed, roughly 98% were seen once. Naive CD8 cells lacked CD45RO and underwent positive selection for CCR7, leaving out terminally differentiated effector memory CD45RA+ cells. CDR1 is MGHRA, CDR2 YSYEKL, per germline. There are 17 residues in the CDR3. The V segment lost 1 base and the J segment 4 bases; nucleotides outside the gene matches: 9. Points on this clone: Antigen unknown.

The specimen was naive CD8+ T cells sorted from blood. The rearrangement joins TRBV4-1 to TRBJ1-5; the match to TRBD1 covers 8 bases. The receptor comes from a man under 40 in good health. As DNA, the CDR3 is TGCGCCAGCAGCCAAGTAATCTGGACAGGGAATAATCAGCCCCAGCATTTT. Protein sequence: CASSQVIWTGNNQPQHF.